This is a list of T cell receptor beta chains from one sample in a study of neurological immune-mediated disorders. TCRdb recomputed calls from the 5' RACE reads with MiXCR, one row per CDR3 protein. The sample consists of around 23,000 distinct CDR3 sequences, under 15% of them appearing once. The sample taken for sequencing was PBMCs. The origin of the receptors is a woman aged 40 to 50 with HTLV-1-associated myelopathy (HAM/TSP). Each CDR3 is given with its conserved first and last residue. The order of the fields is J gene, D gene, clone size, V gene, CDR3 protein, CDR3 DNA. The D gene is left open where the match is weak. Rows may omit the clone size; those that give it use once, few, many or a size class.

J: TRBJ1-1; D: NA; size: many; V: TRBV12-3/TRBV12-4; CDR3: CASSLAGAGAFF; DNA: TGTGCCAGCAGTTTAGCGGGGGCGGGAGCTTTCTTT
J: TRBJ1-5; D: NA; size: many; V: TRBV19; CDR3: CASSIVVYQPQHF; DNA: TGTGCCAGTAGTATAGTGGTTTATCAGCCCCAGCATTTT
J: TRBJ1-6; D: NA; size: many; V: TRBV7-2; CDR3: CASSPGPGSPLHF; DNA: TGTGCCAGCAGCCCCGGACCGGGGTCACCCCTCCACTTT
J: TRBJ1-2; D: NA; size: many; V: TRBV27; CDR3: CASSLSISGSLYEGYTF; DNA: TGTGCCAGCAGTTTATCGATATCGGGGTCACTCTATGAAGGCTACACCTTC
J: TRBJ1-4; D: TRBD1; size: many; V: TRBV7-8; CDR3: CASSQKQGFEKLFF; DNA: TGTGCCAGCAGCCAAAAACAGGGGTTCGAAAAACTGTTTTTT
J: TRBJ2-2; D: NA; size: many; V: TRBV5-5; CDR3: CASSLSELNTGELFF; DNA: TGTGCCAGCAGCTTATCAGAATTGAACACCGGGGAGCTGTTTTTT
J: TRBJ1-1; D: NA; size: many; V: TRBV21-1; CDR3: CASSKETTEAFF; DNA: TGTGCCAGCAGCAAAGAGACCACTGAAGCTTTCTTT
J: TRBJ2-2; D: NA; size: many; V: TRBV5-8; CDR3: CASSLTVNTRATGELFF; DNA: TGTGCCAGCAGCTTGACGGTGAACACCCGAGCCACCGGGGAGCTGTTTTTT
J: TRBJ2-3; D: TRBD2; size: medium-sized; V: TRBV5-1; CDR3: CASSFAGESTDTQYF; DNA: TGCGCCAGCAGCTTCGCGGGGGAGAGCACAGATACGCAGTATTTT
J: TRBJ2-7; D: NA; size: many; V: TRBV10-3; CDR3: CAISEGSSYEQYF; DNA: TGTGCCATCAGTGAGGGGAGCTCCTACGAGCAGTACTTC
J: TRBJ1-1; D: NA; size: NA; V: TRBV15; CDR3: CATSSFYICSARENTEAFF; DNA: NA
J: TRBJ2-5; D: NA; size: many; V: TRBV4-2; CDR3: CASSQVLGLETQYF; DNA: TGTGCCAGCAGCCAAGTGTTGGGTTTAGAGACCCAGTACTTC
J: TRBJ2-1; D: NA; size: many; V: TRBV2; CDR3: CASSERWYNEQFF; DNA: TGTGCCAGCAGTGAAAGGTGGTACAATGAGCAGTTCTTC
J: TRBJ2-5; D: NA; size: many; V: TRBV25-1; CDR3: CASSHSRDNQETQYF; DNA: TGTGCCAGCAGTCACTCCAGGGATAACCAAGAGACCCAGTACTTC